This is a list of T cell receptor beta chains from one sample in a study of T cell changes during pregnancy in multiple sclerosis. Profiling relied on immunoSEQ multiplex PCR, and the TCRdb table lists in-frame clones only, not all of them. Of 90,000 to 100,000 clones listed, just over 90% were seen once; the top ten hold about 2.3%. This specimen was peripheral blood, taken after pregnancy. These receptors all come from a female donor in good health, enrolled as a control in a pregnancy study. The CDR3 runs from the conserved cysteine through the conserved F or W. D genes are given only for firm matches. The size of a clone is reported for some rows only, either as once, few or many, or as a class for expanded clones.

v_call	j_call	clone_size	d_call	cdr3_nt	cdr3_aa
TRBV18	TRBJ2-1	.	TRBD2	TGTGCCAGCTCTCTTTTCTGGACTAGCGGGAATGAGCAGTTCTTC	CASSLFWTSGNEQFF
TRBV5-1	TRBJ2-7	.	.	TGCGCCAGCAGCCCCCGACGGGTCGATCACGAGCAGTACTTC	CASSPRRVDHEQYF
TRBV6-4	TRBJ1-6	once	.	TGTGCCAGCAGTGACTTGGGGGGGGATAATTCACCCCTCCACTTT	CASSDLGGDNSPLHF
TRBV29-1	TRBJ1-1	.	.	TGCAGCGTTGAAGGTATCGCGGGGGTTGGTTTTTTCTTTGACAGAGAAGCTTTCTTT	CSVEGIAGVGFFFDREAFF
TRBV28	TRBJ2-3	.	TRBD2	TGTGCCAGCAGTTTTCCCCGGACTAGCGGGAGGGGGAGCACAGATACGCAGTATTTT	CASSFPRTSGRGSTDTQYF
TRBV6-5	TRBJ1-1	.	.	TGTGCCAGCAGATCAACAAGGGGGAACACTGAAGCTTTCTTT	CASRSTRGNTEAFF
TRBV7-9	TRBJ1-1	once	.	TGTGCCAGCAGCTTAGCGGGGGGGGCGGCTTTCTTT	CASSLAGGAAFF
TRBV6-1	TRBJ1-4	.	TRBD1	TGTGCCAGCAGGGGGACAGGGTTAAGTGAAAAACTGTTTTTT	CASRGTGLSEKLFF
TRBV19	TRBJ1-1	.	.	TGTGCCAGTAGTCCTACAGGGTGGAGGAACACTGAAGCTTTCTTT	CASSPTGWRNTEAFF
TRBV4-1	TRBJ2-3	.	.	TGCGCCAGCAGCCACGCGGCAGGGGGGACAGATACGCAGTATTTT	CASSHAAGGTDTQYF
TRBV19	TRBJ1-2	.	.	TGTGCCAGTACTAAAATAGACTCAGGGGTGATCTATGGCTACACCTTC	CASTKIDSGVIYGYTF
TRBV5-1	TRBJ2-3	.	.	TGCGCCAGCAGTTACGCGGGAAGAGATACGCAGTATTTT	CASSYAGRDTQYF
TRBV19	TRBJ2-7	once	TRBD2	TGTGCCAGTACCCCCAGCGGGAGCTACGAGCAGTACTTC	CASTPSGSYEQYF
TRBV6-1	TRBJ1-6	.	.	TGTGCCAGCAGGGACATGAGCTCCTATAATTCACCCCTCCACTTT	CASRDMSSYNSPLHF
TRBV19	TRBJ1-4	once	TRBD1	TGTGCCACGTCCCGGGACAGAGAAAAACTGTTTTTT	CATSRDREKLFF
TRBV5-1	TRBJ2-3	few	TRBD2	TGCGCCAGCAGCTTGGGACTAGAGGGGAGGGGTACGCAGTATTTT	CASSLGLEGRGTQYF
TRBV14	TRBJ1-6	.	TRBD1	TGTGCCAGCAGCCCTCCTGGGACAGGGGGAGCTTCACCCCTCCACTTT	CASSPPGTGGASPLHF
TRBV18	TRBJ2-1	.	TRBD2	TGTGCCAGCTCACCACCACTAGCGGGAGGGTACAATGAGCAGTTCTTC	CASSPPLAGGYNEQFF
TRBV13	TRBJ2-5	.	.	TGTGCCAGCGCTACAGGAGGGGGCGGAGAGACCCAGTACTTC	CASATGGGGETQYF
TRBV5-6	TRBJ1-1	.	.	TGTGCCAGCAGCCCGGATCATCGGGTTAAAGCTTTCTTT	CASSPDHRVKAFF
TRBV6-5	TRBJ2-7	.	.	TGTGCCACTAGTCAGGGAAACTACGAGCAGTACTTC	CATSQGNYEQYF
TRBV29-1	TRBJ2-1	.	.	TGCAGCGTTGAAGTCAGAGGCTCCTACAATGAGCAGTTCTTC	CSVEVRGSYNEQFF
TRBV10-3	TRBJ2-7	.	.	TGTGCCATCAGGAACGGGGGACAGAGATCCTACGAGCAGTACTTC	CAIRNGGQRSYEQYF
TRBV6-1	TRBJ1-1	once	.	TGTGCCAGCCTTCAAGCCTTTGCAGAAGCTTTCTTT	CASLQAFAEAFF